Within the sample, the clone carrying this TCR beta chain is medium-sized. What it binds is unknown. The data are from a study of spatial heterogeneity in lung cancer. Study-wide background: Detection of beta-chain sequences consistently exceeded that of alpha-chain sequences. As counted in raw reads, each unique TCR and UMI combination appeared more than ten times on average.

Described time point: sample taken at primary tumor resection. From tumor, nontumor lung or frozen PBMC, whole RNA was taken unsorted for sequencing. The CDR3 loop spans 16 amino acids. Trimming left V 1 base short and J 0 bases short, with 13 bases between. Germline V lookup: CDR1 MNHEY, CDR2 SMNVEV (reference sequence). TCRdb re-analysed the 5' RACE reads in MiXCR, keeping a single row per CDR3 protein. The top ten clones hold 39% of a sample with approximately 7,800 distinct CDR3 sequences, roughly 5.9% of them seen once. Whole-study results and caveats: Follow-up blood showed ubiquitous expanded tumor TCRs less than blood at resection did.

The input for sequencing was PBMCs, taken at surgery. The chain carries TRBV27 and TRBJ2-7; a weak D match, TRBD1 (6 bases). This receptor was identified in a male donor with early-stage non-small cell lung cancer. This CDR3 reads CASSLWSPGHSYEQYF. In nucleotides, the CDR3 is TGTGCCAGCAGTTTATGGTCCCCGGGACACTCCTACGAGCAGTACTTC.